The clone carrying this T cell receptor beta chain has only a few counts. Its antigen is not known. CDR3 length: 15 amino acids. Trimming removed 5 bases from V and 0 bases from J, with 12 bases in between. TCRdb itself ran the reads through MiXCR, one entry per CDR3 protein. The table has 110,000 or so distinct CDR3 sequences, 29% seen once. This sample stems from a study of T cell repertoires in cytomegalovirus infection. Across the study: HLA-B-restricted CMV epitopes that are well studied were used alongside recently identified HLA-C-restricted ones. Public TCR beta signatures provided an indication of both CMV infection and a matching HLA type.

V usage is TRBV12-3 or TRBV12-4 and J usage is TRBJ2-3, with D possibly TRBD1 on 5 matching bases. This sequence originates from a human donor in good health (CMV status not recorded). Some clones in this sample may be carry-over from other donors' samples. Sequenced material: CD8+ T cells from cultured PBMCs, taken from culture after CMV antigen stimulation. The CDR3 spells CASSPRTPSTDTQYF. The DNA of the CDR3 is TGTGCCAGCAGTCCGAGGACACCTAGCACAGATACGCAGTATTTT.